The TCR beta chain described here comes from a study of T cells in Graves' hyperthyroidism and ophthalmopathy. Findings and caveats of the study: In the analysis, a 13 V-J model separated ophthalmopathy from stable hyperthyroidism. Ophthalmopathy got predicted by the model a median about 6.7 months before its onset.

The diagnoses drew upon clinical symptoms, serum thyroxine and TRAb, thyroid ultrasound and orbital computed tomography. This clonotype was recorded at least ten times. What it binds is not known. This CDR3 is built from 20 residues. Trimming left V 5 bases short and J 0 bases short, with 23 bases between. Germline CDR1 and CDR2: MNHNS and SASEGT. The source material, RNA transcripts, was used to amplify TCR beta CDR3 regions. The TCR CDR3 first-round RT-PCR relied on the HTBI primer set. In TCRdb, the multiplex PCR reads were re-called with MiXCR into one record per CDR3 protein. Of approximately 600,000 distinct CDR3 sequences in the sample, less than 25% were seen once.

The sequencing sample was made of blood. This TCR was recovered from a man younger than 40 with Graves' ophthalmopathy. The V and J genes are TRBV6-1 and TRBJ2-6; D perhaps matches TRBD1 (6 bases). The CDR3 bases are TGTGCCAGCAGTCGGCGCGGCCGGGACACCTACTACTCTGGGGCCAACGTCCTGACTTTC. It specifies CASSRRGRDTYYSGANVLTF.